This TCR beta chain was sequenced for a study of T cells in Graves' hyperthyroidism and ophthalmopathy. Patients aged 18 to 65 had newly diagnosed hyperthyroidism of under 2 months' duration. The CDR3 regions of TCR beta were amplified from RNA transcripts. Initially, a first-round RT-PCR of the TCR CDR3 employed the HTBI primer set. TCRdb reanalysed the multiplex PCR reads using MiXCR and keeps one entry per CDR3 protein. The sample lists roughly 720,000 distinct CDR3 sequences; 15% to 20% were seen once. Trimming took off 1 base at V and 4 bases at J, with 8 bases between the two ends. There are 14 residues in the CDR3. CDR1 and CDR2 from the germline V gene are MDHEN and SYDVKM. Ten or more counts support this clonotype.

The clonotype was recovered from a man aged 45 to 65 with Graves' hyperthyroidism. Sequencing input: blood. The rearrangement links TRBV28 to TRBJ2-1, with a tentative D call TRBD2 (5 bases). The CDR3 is CASSLLSGYNEQFF. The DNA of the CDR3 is TGTGCCAGCAGTTTATTGTCGGGGTACAATGAGCAGTTCTTC.